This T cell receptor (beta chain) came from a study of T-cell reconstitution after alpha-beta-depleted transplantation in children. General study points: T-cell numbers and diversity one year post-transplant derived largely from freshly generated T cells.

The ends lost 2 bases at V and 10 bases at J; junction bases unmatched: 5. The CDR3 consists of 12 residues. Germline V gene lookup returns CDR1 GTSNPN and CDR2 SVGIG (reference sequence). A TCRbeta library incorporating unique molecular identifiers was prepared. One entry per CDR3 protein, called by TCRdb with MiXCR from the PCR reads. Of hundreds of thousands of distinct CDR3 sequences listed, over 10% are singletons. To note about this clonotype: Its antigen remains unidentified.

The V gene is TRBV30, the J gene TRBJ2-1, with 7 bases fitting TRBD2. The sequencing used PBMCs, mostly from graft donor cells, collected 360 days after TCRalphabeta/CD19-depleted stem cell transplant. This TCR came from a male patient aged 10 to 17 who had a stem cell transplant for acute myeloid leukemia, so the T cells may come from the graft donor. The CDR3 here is CAWSLLAKEQFF. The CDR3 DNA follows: TGTGCCTGGAGTCTACTAGCGAAAGAGCAGTTCTTC. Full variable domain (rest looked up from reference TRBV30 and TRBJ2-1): SQTIHQWPATLVQPVGSPLSLECTVEGTSNPNLYWYRQAAGRGLQLLFYSVGIGQISSEVPQNLSASRPQDRQFILSSKKLLLSDSGFYLCAWSLLAKEQFFGPGTRLTVL.